This T cell receptor beta chain is drawn from a study of blood T cell repertoires in COVID-19. Study-level information: Samples taken during acute and convalescent COVID-19 were collected in the United States, Italy and Spain.

V lost 0 bases, J lost 6 bases, and 9 bases stayed unmatched. Germline V lookup: CDR1 SGHDT, CDR2 YYEEEE. This CDR3 has 16 amino acids. Data came from immunoSEQ multiplex PCR; TCRdb stores just in-frame clones and leaves some out. The sample yields under 200,000 clones, roughly 87% seen once. The sequencing sample was made of PBMCs or T cells enriched from blood (not recorded which). The chain joins TRBV5-6 to TRBJ2-3; 8 bases align to TRBD2. The receptor was derived from a woman aged 50 to 60 who had recovered from COVID-19. Written as DNA, the CDR3 is TGTGCCAGCAGCTTGGGTAGCGGGGTGAACACGGATACGCAGTATTTT. Amino acids: CASSLGSGVNTDTQYF.